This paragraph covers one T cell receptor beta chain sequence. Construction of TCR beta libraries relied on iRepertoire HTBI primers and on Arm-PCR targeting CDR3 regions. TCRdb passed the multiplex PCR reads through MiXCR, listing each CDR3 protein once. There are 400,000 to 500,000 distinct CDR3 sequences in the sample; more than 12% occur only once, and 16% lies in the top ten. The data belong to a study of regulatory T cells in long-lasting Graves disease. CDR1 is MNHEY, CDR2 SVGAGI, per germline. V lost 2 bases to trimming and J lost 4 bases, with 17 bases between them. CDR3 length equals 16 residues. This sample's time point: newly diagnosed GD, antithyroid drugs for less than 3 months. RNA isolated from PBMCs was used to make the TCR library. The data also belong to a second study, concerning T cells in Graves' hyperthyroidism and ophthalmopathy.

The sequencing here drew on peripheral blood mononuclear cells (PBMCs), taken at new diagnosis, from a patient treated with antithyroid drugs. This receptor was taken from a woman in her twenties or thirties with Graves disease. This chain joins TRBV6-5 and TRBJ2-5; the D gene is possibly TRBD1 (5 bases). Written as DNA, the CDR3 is TGTGCCAGCAGTTACGGTTCAGGGCAGGTCGGAGAGACCCAGTACTTC. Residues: CASSYGSGQVGETQYF.